This TCR beta chain was observed in a study of T cell responses to AZD1222 COVID-19 vaccine. Findings and caveats of the study: Clonal diversity was possibly underestimated, and the donors were mostly white British, with more females. Seropositive status at baseline applied to only a handful of AZD1222 recipients. The repertoires were collected only after the peak T cell response. Recipients of two AZD1222 doses showed rising Spike-specific TCR breadth and depth.

V shed 1 base, J shed 6 bases, and the junction held 5 bases outside the gene matches. Per the germline V gene, CDR1 is PRHDT and CDR2 is FYEKMQ (reference sequence). CDR3 length: 14 amino acids. On this clone itself: Its antigen is unknown.

The assay was immunoSEQ multiplex PCR, and TCRdb's table has in-frame clones only and misses some. This table holds roughly 200,000 clones, roughly 91% found once. The material was peripheral blood, obtained on day 0 of MenACWY control vaccination. The rearrangement links TRBV13 to TRBJ2-7; 8 bases map to TRBD2. The sequence was obtained from an adult in good health. The CDR3 bases are TGTGCCAGCAGCTTAGCCGGGGGACTAGGCGAGCAGTACTTC. Amino acid sequence: CASSLAGGLGEQYF.